Listed below are T cell receptor beta chains from one sample, sequenced in a study of T cell changes during pregnancy in multiple sclerosis. Sequenced by immunoSEQ multiplex PCR; TCRdb stores in-frame clones only, minus some. The sample holds 55,000 to 85,000 clones; roughly 94% are singletons and the top ten take about 0.6%. The sample here was peripheral blood, taken in the third trimester of pregnancy. The receptor source for this set is a female donor with multiple sclerosis, enrolled in a pregnancy study. CDR3s include the opening cysteine and the closing phenylalanine or tryptophan. A D gene is named only where the DNA matches it firmly. A row's size may be missing; if present it is once, few, many or a size class.

D,J,V,size,DNA,CDR3
TRBD1,TRBJ1-3,TRBV6-5,-,TGTGCCAGCAGTAGGGGACAGGGTTCCGGAAACACCATATATTTT,CASSRGQGSGNTIYF
TRBD1,TRBJ2-7,TRBV19,-,TGTGCCAGTAGTATGGTGGGGACAGGGCCCTACGAGCAGTACTTC,CASSMVGTGPYEQYF
TRBD1,TRBJ2-7,TRBV6-5,-,TGTGCCAGCGCGGGACAGGGGATCCCCTACGAGCAGTACTTC,CASAGQGIPYEQYF
TRBD1,TRBJ2-2,TRBV9,-,TGTGCCAGCAGCGTTGAGGACAGGGGGGTCGGGGAGCTGTTTTTT,CASSVEDRGVGELFF
TRBD2,TRBJ2-1,TRBV4-3,once,TGCGCCAGCAGCCGGACTAGCCGATCCAGCTCCTACAATGAGCAGTTCTTC,CASSRTSRSSSYNEQFF
TRBD1,TRBJ1-2,TRBV6-5,-,TGTGCCAGCAAGAAGGACAGGGGGACTAACTATGGCTACACCTTC,CASKKDRGTNYGYTF
-,TRBJ2-3,TRBV28,-,TGTGCCAGCAGTTTAGTCGAGCCCTCCAGGGATACGCAGTATTTT,CASSLVEPSRDTQYF
TRBD1,TRBJ1-4,TRBV6-6,-,TGTGCCAGCAGCCCGGACAGGGCTAGAGAAAAACTGTTTTTT,CASSPDRAREKLFF
-,TRBJ2-7,TRBV19,-,TGTGCCAGTAGTCTAAACTCCGGGACACAGAGGCCCTACGAGCAGTACTTC,CASSLNSGTQRPYEQYF
TRBD2,TRBJ2-1,TRBV7-2,-,TGTGCCAGCAGGCCGGGACTAGCGGCCTACAATGAGCAGTTCTTC,CASRPGLAAYNEQFF
-,TRBJ2-3,TRBV9,-,TGTGCCAGCAGTCAACAGCCCTCTAGCACAGATACGCAGTATTTT,CASSQQPSSTDTQYF